The 20 T cell receptor beta chains in this list originate from one sample, sequenced in a study of CD8+ T cells in alopecia areata. Isolated RNA was reverse transcribed into cDNA used as the sequencing template. Only in-frame clones appear in the TCRdb table, and some are missing; sequencing was by immunoSEQ multiplex PCR. The sample has 110,000 to 150,000 clones; approximately 85% are singletons. Treatment reported: oral pan-JAK inhibitor, 5-10 mg twice daily. The source material was CD8+ T cells sorted from blood, sampled at week 4, from a patient treated with tofacitinib. All receptors derive from a human donor with alopecia areata.

This clone was seen only a few times. V is TRBV30 and J is TRBJ2-7; weak D call: TRBD1 (6 bases). This CDR3 contains 12 residues. V gave up 3 bases and J gave up 6 bases, with 12 bases separating them. Germline CDR1 reads GTSNPN; CDR2 reads SVGIG (reference sequence). The chain's CDR3 is CAWSWVGGEQYF. CDR3 DNA: TGTGCCTGGAGCTGGGTAGGGGGCGAGCAGTACTTC.

This chain connects TRBV27 to TRBJ2-7; a possible D gene is TRBD1 (6 bases). The CDR3 consists of 15 residues. The germline gives CDR1 MNHEY, CDR2 SMNVEV (reference sequence). Deletions cut 6 bases from V and 3 bases from J, with 18 bases between. CDR3 protein: CASSLGQGPGYEQYF. In DNA, the CDR3 is TGTGCCAGCAGCCTAGGTCAGGGGCCGGGCTACGAGCAGTACTTC.

This clone appeared once. V and J are TRBV6-1 and TRBJ2-5; D gene ambiguous. This CDR3 contains 12 residues. Trimming shortened V by 6 bases and J by 6 bases, and 11 bases separated the two germline ends. Per germline, CDR1 MNHNS and CDR2 SASEGT. The CDR3 region is CASRDAGQTQYF. The CDR3 region has the DNA TGTGCCAGCAGGGATGCTGGGCAGACCCAGTACTTC.

V gene TRBV19 combines with J gene TRBJ2-1; 7 nucleotides line up with TRBD1. CDR1 is LNHDA, CDR2 SQIVND, per germline (reference sequence). The CDR3 consists of 17 residues. V was pared by 2 bases and J by 5 bases, with 12 bases of the junction left unmatched. Written as DNA, the CDR3 is TGTGCCAGTAGTATAATGGTTCGACAGGGTCACCACAATGAGCAGTTCTTC. Its translation: CASSIMVRQGHHNEQFF.

The DNA of the CDR3 is TGTGCCAGCACCTCTAATTTCGGGGATCAGGACTATGGCTACACCTTC. It specifies CASTSNFGDQDYGYTF. The chain joins TRBV7-9 to TRBJ1-2, with unresolved D. The V end lost 7 bases, the J end lost 3 bases, and 21 bases lay between the germline ends. Germline values: CDR1 SEHNR, CDR2 FQNEAQ (reference sequence). CDR3 length: 16 amino acids. The full variable domain, with the rest looked up from reference TRBV7-9 and TRBJ1-2, is DTGVSQNPRHKITKRGQNVTFRCDPISEHNRLYWYRQTLGQGPEFLTYFQNEAQLEKSRLLSDRFSAERPKGSFSTLEIQRTEQGDSAMYLCASTSNFGDQDYGYTFGSGTRLTVV.

The chain links TRBV7-6 to TRBJ2-3; TRBD2 aligns across 11 bases. The CDR3 contains 14 residues. Trimming took 8 bases from V and 4 from J; bases not matched to a gene: 5. Looked up from germline, CDR1 is SGHVS and CDR2 is FNYEAQ. CDR3 sequence reads: CASPSGGQSDTQYF. The CDR3 DNA reads as TGTGCCAGCCCTAGCGGGGGGCAATCAGATACGCAGTATTTT.

This clone was seen more than once but under ten times. This rearrangement joins TRBV7-2 to TRBJ2-1; D is unresolved. This CDR3 contains 13 residues. Deletions cut 5 bases from V and 0 bases from J, with 5 bases between. CDR1 is SGHTA, CDR2 FQGNSA, per germline. The CDR3 region is CASSISSYNEQFF. As DNA, the CDR3 is TGTGCCAGCAGCATTAGCTCCTACAATGAGCAGTTCTTC.

V gene TRBV7-3 combines with J gene TRBJ2-1; D remains unclear. Trimming stripped 5 bases from V and 4 bases from J, with 12 bases between. This CDR3 spans 14 amino acids. Germline lookup yields CDR1 SGHTA and CDR2 FQGTGA. CDR3 residues: CASSPTGGYNEQFF. The CDR3 region has the DNA TGTGCCAGCAGCCCTACGGGTGGGTACAATGAGCAGTTCTTC.

The genes are TRBV19 and TRBJ1-6; TRBD1 might be the D (5 bases). The length of the CDR3 is 14 residues. V lost 1 base to trimming and J lost 8 bases, with 9 bases between them. Germline CDR1 LNHDA, CDR2 SQIVND (reference sequence). The CDR3 is CASSIGTTYSPLHF. CDR3 nucleotide sequence: TGTGCCAGTAGTATAGGGACAACCTATTCACCCCTCCACTTT.

This chain uses TRBV19 with TRBJ1-1; D possibly corresponds to TRBD1 (5 bases). Between the trimmed V and J ends, which lost 7 bases and 7 bases, there was a span of 7 bases. The CDR3 has 10 residues. Germline loops: CDR1 LNHDA, CDR2 SQIVND (reference sequence). Here the CDR3 DNA reads TGTGCCAGTACTGACAGTGAAGCTTTCTTT. Its translation: CASTDSEAFF.

This clone came up a few times. The gene calls are TRBV5-1 and TRBJ2-7, with 9 bases fitting TRBD1. Germline loops: CDR1 SGHRS, CDR2 YFSETQ. V shed 0 bases and J 2 bases; nucleotides not matched to a gene: 3. The length of the CDR3 is 15 residues. The CDR3 region has the DNA TGCGCCAGCAGCTTGGTGGGACAGGGACCCTACGAGCAGTACTTC. Protein: CASSLVGQGPYEQYF.

There are a few counts of this clone. The rearrangement joins TRBV11-2 to TRBJ2-4; tentatively, D is TRBD1 (6 bases). The CDR3 runs 11 residues. Trimming removed 4 bases from V and 15 bases from J, with 13 bases in between. Germline V gives CDR1 SGHAT, CDR2 FQNNGV. CDR3 protein: CASSSGTFLYF. The DNA for the CDR3 is TGTGCCAGCAGCTCCGGGACATTCTTGTACTTC.

The chain uses TRBV19 and TRBJ2-1, with 12 bases aligning to TRBD2. The CDR3 is 17 residues long. Germline V gives CDR1 LNHDA, CDR2 SQIVND (reference sequence). J was trimmed by 3 bases and V by 3 bases; bases with no gene match: 6. The CDR3 loop is CASSISSGGALYNEQFF. CDR3 sequence (DNA): TGTGCCAGTAGTATCTCTAGCGGGGGGGCCCTCTACAATGAGCAGTTCTTC.

The chain combines TRBV4-3 with TRBJ1-1, with D possibly matching TRBD1 (5 bases). V dropped 5 bases and J dropped 8 bases, with 15 bases sitting between them. Per germline, CDR1 LGHNA and CDR2 YSLEER. The CDR3 is 13 residues long. CDR3 residues: CASSSRAGAEAFF. CDR3 DNA sequence: TGCGCCAGCAGCTCCCGGGCTGGGGCGGAAGCTTTCTTT.

The V call is TRBV19, the J call TRBJ2-5; 8 nucleotides align to TRBD2. This CDR3 region has 16 residues. Germline assignment: CDR1 LNHDA and CDR2 SQIVND (reference sequence). The V gene end was trimmed by 2 bases and the J gene end by 2 bases; junction bases not matched to a gene: 7. DNA for the CDR3: TGTGCCAGTAGTATATTTGGCGGGGGGCCACAAGAGACCCAGTACTTC. Translating gives CASSIFGGGPQETQYF.

In this sample, this clone is medium-sized. Other DNA sequences in the sample encode the same CDR3. This chain links TRBV12-5 with TRBJ1-1, with D perhaps matching TRBD1 (6 bases). There are 15 residues in the CDR3. Germline CDR1 LGHNT, CDR2 FRNRAP. Trimming took 5 bases from V and 2 from J, leaving 15 bases between them. CDR3 sequence (DNA): TGTGCTAGTGGTCTGCACAGGGACCTAAACACTGAAGCTTTCTTT. This sequence encodes CASGLHRDLNTEAFF. Combining the CDR3 with reference TRBV12-5 and TRBJ1-1 gives the whole variable domain DARVTQTPRHKVTEMGQEVTMRCQPILGHNTVFWYRQTMMQGLELLAYFRNRAPLDDSGMPKDRFSAEMPDATLATLKIQPSEPRDSAVYFCASGLHRDLNTEAFFGQGTRLTVV.

V usage is TRBV29-1 and J usage is TRBJ2-2, with TRBD2 matching 10 bases. Per germline, CDR1 SQVTM and CDR2 ANQGSEA. This CDR3 has 15 amino acids. J lost 7 bases, V lost 4 bases, and 9 bases had no gene match. This CDR3 is CSVGPAGGQDGELFF. CDR3 coding DNA: TGCAGCGTTGGCCCAGCGGGGGGGCAAGACGGGGAGCTGTTTTTT.

The chain couples TRBV29-1 to TRBJ2-3, with a tentative D call TRBD2 (7 bases). The CDR3 length is 13 residues. Trimming cost V 3 bases and J 5 bases, with 12 bases left between them. Germline loops: CDR1 SQVTM, CDR2 ANQGSEA. CDR3 DNA: TGCAGCGTTGAGCGGGGGCTAGAAGATACGCAGTATTTT. Translating it yields CSVERGLEDTQYF.

A few counts support this clone. This chain links TRBV7-8 with TRBJ1-5, with TRBD1 identical over 10 bases. In germline, CDR1 is SGHVS, CDR2 FQNEAQ. The CDR3 consists of 15 residues. The junction had 6 bases not matched to a gene; V was cut back by 5 bases and J by 5 bases. CDR3 loop: CASSRGTGDYQPQHF. Here the CDR3 DNA reads TGTGCCAGCAGCAGAGGGACAGGGGATTATCAGCCCCAGCATTTT. The whole variable domain, filled in from reference TRBV7-8 and TRBJ1-5, reads GAGVSQSPRYKVAKRGQDVALRCDPISGHVSLFWYQQALGQGPEFLTYFQNEAQLDKSGLPSDRFFAERPEGSVSTLKIQRTQQEDSAVYLCASSRGTGDYQPQHFGDGTRLSIL.

The chain uses TRBV29-1 and TRBJ2-5; D ambiguous. Germline assignment: CDR1 SQVTM and CDR2 ANQGSEA. The CDR3 is 17 residues long. The V end was cut by 0 bases, the J end by 1 base, with 18 bases between. DNA for the CDR3: TGCAGCGTTGAAGATAGGGCAGACTCGAGCCCCCAAGAGACCCAGTACTTC. Translating it yields CSVEDRADSSPQETQYF.